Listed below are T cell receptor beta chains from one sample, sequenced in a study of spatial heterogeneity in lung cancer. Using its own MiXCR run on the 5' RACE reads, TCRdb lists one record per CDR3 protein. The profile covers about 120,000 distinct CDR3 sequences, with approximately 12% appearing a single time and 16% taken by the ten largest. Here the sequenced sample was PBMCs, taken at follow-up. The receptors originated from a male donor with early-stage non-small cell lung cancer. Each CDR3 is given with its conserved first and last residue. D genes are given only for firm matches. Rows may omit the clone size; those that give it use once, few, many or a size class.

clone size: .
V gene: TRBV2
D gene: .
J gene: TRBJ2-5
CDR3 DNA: TGTGCCAGCAGCGTACAGGGCCGGGAGACCCAGTACTTC
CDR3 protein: CASSVQGRETQYF

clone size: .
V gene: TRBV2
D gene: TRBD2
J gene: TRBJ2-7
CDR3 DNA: TGTGCCAGCATGAGGACTAGCGGGACCTACGAGCAGTACTTC
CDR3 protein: CASMRTSGTYEQYF

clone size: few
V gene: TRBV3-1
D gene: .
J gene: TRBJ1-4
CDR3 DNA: TGTGCCAGCAGCCACTACACGTCTGGTGCAACTAATGAAAAACTGTTTTTT
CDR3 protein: CASSHYTSGATNEKLFF

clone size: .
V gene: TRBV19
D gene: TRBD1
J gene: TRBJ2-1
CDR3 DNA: TGTGCCAGTAGTATAGAAGGGGGCGCCTACAATGAGCAGTTCTTC
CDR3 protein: CASSIEGGAYNEQFF

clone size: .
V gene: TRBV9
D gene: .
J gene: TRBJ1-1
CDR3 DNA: TGTGCCAGCAGCCTCACCTCACGGAACACTGAAGCTTTCTTT
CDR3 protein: CASSLTSRNTEAFF

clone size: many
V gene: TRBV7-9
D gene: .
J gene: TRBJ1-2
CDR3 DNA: TGTGCCAGCAGCTTGCCGGATGCTAACTATGGCTACACCTTC
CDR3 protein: CASSLPDANYGYTF

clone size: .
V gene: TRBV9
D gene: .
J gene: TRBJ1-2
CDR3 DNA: TGTGCCAGCAGCGCTGAGGAGGGAGCTAACTATGGCTACACCTTC
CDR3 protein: CASSAEEGANYGYTF

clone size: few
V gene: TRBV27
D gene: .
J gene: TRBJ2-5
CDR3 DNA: TGTGCCAGCAGCTCGACAGAGACCCAGTACTTC
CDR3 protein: CASSSTETQYF

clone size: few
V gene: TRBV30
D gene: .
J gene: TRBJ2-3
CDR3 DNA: TGTGCCTGGAGTGGCCGGCGCACGCAGTATTTT
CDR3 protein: CAWSGRRTQYF

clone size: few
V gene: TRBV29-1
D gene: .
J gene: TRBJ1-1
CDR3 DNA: TGCAGCGTCCTAGGACACCCCGGCCGCGTGACTGAAGCTTTCTTT
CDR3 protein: CSVLGHPGRVTEAFF

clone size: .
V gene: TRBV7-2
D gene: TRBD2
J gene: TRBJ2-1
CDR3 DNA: TGTGCCAGCAGCTTAGGAGTACTAAGCGGGGGGAACAATGAGCAGTTCTTC
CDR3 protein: CASSLGVLSGGNNEQFF

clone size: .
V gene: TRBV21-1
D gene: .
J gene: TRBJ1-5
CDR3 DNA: TGTGCCAGCAGCGTACAGTTTTTCTGTAATCAGCCCCAGCATTTT
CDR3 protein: CASSVQFFCNQPQHF

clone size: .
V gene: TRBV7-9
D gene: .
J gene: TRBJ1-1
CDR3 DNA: TGTGCCAGCAGCCTCATGGCCCTTAAAGCTTTCTTT
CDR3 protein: CASSLMALKAFF

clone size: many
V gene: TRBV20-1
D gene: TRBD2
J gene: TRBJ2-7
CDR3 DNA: TGCAGTGCTAGCACCCAAGCGGGGTACGAGCAGTACTTC
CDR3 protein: CSASTQAGYEQYF

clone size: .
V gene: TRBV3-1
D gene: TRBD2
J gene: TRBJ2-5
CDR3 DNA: TGTGCCAGCAGCCACGCGGGGGGGAAAGAGACCCAGTACTTC
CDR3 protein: CASSHAGGKETQYF

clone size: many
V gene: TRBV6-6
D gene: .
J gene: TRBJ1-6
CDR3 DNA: TGTGCCAGCAGCGGACATGCTTCACCCCTCCACTTT
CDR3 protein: CASSGHASPLHF

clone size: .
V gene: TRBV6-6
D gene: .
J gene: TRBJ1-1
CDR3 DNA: TGTGCCAGCAGTCCCGGGGGGGGCAACAAGGAAGCTTTCTTT
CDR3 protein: CASSPGGGNKEAFF

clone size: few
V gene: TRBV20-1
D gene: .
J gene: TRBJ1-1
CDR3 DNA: TGCAGTGCTAGAATCGCGGGGGGGCGGACTGAAGCTTTCTTT
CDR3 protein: CSARIAGGRTEAFF

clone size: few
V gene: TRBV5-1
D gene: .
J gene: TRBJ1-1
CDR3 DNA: TGCGCCAGCAGCGCCGGCTTGAACACTGAAGCTTTCTTT
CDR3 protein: CASSAGLNTEAFF

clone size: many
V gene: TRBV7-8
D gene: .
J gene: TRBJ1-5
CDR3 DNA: TGTGCCAGCAGCCCTACACGGAACAGGAATCAGCCCCAGCATTTT
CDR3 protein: CASSPTRNRNQPQHF

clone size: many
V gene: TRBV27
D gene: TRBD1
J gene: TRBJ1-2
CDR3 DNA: TGTGCCAGCAGTTTCCGGGACAGCTCTAACTATGGCTACACCTTC
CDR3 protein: CASSFRDSSNYGYTF

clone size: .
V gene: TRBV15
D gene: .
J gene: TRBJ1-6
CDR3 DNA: TGTGCCACCAGCAGAGATAATTCACCCCTCCACTTT
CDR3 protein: CATSRDNSPLHF

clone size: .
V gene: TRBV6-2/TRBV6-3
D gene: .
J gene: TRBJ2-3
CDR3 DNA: TGTGCCAGCAGTACCCGGTGGACCACAGATACGCAGTATTTT
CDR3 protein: CASSTRWTTDTQYF

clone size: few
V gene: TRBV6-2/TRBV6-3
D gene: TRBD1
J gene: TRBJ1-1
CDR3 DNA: TGTGCCAGCAGACGACAGGGGCCTGAAGCTTTCTTT
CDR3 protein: CASRRQGPEAFF

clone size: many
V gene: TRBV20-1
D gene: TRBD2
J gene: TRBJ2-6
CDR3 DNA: TGCAGTGCCAGCCGGGGGGAAGGGGCCAACGTCCTGACTTTC
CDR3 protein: CSASRGEGANVLTF